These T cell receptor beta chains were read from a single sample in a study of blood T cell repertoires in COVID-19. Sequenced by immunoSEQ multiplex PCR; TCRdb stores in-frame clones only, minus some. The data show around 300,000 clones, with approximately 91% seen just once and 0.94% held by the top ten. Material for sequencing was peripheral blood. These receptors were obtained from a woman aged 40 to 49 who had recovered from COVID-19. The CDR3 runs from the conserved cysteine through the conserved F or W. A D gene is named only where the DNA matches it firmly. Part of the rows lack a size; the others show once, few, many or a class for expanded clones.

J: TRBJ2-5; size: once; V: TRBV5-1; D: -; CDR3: CASSLGTTRETQYF; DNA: TGCGCCAGCAGCTTGGGGACAACGCGGGAGACCCAGTACTTC
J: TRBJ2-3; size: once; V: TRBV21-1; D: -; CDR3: CASSKGTRGLAGGLTGDTQYF; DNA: TGTGCCAGCAGCAAAGGTACCAGGGGACTAGCGGGAGGGCTAACGGGGGATACGCAGTATTTT
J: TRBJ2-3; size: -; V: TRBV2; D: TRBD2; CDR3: CASSGQAGGINTQYF; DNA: TGTGCCAGCAGTGGCCAGGCGGGAGGGATTAATACGCAGTATTTT
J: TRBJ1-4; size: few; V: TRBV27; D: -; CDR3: CASSLRGGVKKLFF; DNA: TGTGCCAGCAGTTTGCGAGGGGGGGTCAAAAAACTGTTTTTT
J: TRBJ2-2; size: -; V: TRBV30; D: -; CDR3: CAWSVGQLGNTGELFF; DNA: TGTGCCTGGAGTGTAGGACAGTTGGGAAACACCGGGGAGCTGTTTTTT
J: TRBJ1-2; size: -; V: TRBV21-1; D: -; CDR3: CASSKGQGGLSNYGYTF; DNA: TGTGCCAGCAGCAAGGGACAGGGAGGGCTCTCTAACTATGGCTACACCTTC
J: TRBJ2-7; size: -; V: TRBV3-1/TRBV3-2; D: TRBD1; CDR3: CASSQDYGQGADEQYF; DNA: TGTGCCAGCAGCCAAGATTACGGACAGGGCGCCGACGAGCAGTACTTC
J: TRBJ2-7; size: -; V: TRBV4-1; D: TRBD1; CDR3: CASSQLSRGQEQYF; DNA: TGCGCCAGCAGCCAATTATCCAGGGGACAGGAGCAGTACTTC
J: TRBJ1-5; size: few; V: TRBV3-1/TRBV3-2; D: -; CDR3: CASSLDRYQPQHF; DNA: TGTGCCAGCAGCCTAGACAGATATCAGCCCCAGCATTTT
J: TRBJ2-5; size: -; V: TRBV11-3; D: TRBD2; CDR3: CASSLPASGQETQYF; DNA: TGTGCCAGCAGCTTACCGGCTAGCGGACAAGAGACCCAGTACTTC
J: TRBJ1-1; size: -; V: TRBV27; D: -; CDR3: CASGWTASTEAFF; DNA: TGTGCCAGCGGGTGGACAGCGAGCACTGAAGCTTTCTTT
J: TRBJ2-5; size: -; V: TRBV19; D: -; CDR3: CASSIDLGYQETQYF; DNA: TGTGCCAGTAGTATAGATCTGGGCTACCAAGAGACCCAGTACTTC